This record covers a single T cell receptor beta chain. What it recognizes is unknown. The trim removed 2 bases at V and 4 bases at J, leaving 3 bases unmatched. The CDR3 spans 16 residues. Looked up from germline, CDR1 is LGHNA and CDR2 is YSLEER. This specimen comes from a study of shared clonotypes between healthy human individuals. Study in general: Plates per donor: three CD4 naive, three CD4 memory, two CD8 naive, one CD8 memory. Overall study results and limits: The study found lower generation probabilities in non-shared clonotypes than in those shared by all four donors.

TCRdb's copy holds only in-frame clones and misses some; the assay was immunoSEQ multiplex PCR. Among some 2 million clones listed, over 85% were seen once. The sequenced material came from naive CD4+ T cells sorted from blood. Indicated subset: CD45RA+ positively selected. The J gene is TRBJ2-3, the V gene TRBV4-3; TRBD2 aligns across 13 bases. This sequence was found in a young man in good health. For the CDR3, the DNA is TGCGCCAGCAGCCAAACAGGACTAGCGGGAGCAGATACGCAGTATTTT. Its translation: CASSQTGLAGADTQYF.